These T cell receptor beta chains were read from a single sample in a study of cytomegalovirus exposure and HLA in healthy donors. Sequencing was performed with immunoSEQ multiplex PCR; in TCRdb, only in-frame clones are kept and a portion is missing. This repertoire shows over 150,000 clones, 70% to 80% found once; its top ten account for about 8.3%. The sample was PBMCs. Source of these receptors: a man aged 25 to 45 in good health and CMV-seropositive. CDR3s include the opening cysteine and the closing phenylalanine or tryptophan. A D gene is named only where the DNA matches it firmly. The size entry is marked missing in some rows and otherwise reads once, few, many or a size class.

CDR3,D,V,J,size
CASSLLGQRDEKLFF,-,TRBV5-1,TRBJ1-4,-
CAWSVGLKETQYF,-,TRBV30,TRBJ2-5,-
CASSPQGLGEKLFF,-,TRBV27,TRBJ1-4,-
CASSMQGHRNQPQHF,-,TRBV19,TRBJ1-5,-
CSAGRLNEQFF,-,TRBV20-1,TRBJ2-1,-
CASSRRLAGSTDTQYF,TRBD2,TRBV13,TRBJ2-3,once
CASTHRGPTEAFF,TRBD1,TRBV10-2,TRBJ1-1,-
CASSRGQPGEQYF,-,TRBV7-3,TRBJ2-7,-
CASSKARGGTYNEQFF,-,TRBV21-1,TRBJ2-1,-
CASSFTGIQPQHF,-,TRBV6-5,TRBJ1-5,-
CASSLGQGDQPQHF,TRBD1,TRBV7-9,TRBJ1-5,-
CASSLGHSNQPQHF,-,TRBV5-4,TRBJ1-5,once
CASSPTPDTEAFF,-,TRBV6-1,TRBJ1-1,-
CASSYYEGNNEQFF,-,TRBV6-5,TRBJ2-1,-
CASSLLQGQETQYF,TRBD1,TRBV5-6,TRBJ2-5,-
CASSVVLGGAGNTEAFF,-,TRBV9,TRBJ1-1,-
CAWSVHRGFNNEKLFF,TRBD1,TRBV30,TRBJ1-4,few
CATAGGNQPQHF,-,TRBV2,TRBJ1-5,-
CASTIRQSSYEQYF,-,TRBV2,TRBJ2-7,-
CAWSVGGYEQYF,-,TRBV30,-,once
CARSFLGGLNQPQHF,-,TRBV5-3,TRBJ1-5,-
CASSQTPEGQYF,-,TRBV6-1,TRBJ2-7,-
CASSQDLQKQYF,-,TRBV4-2,TRBJ2-7,-